The 24 T cell receptor beta chains given below trace back to one sample, sequenced in a study of blood T cell repertoires in COVID-19. Only in-frame clones appear in the TCRdb table, and some are missing; sequencing was by immunoSEQ multiplex PCR. The sample includes almost 85,000 clones, about 83% seen only once; the top ten take 39%. The sequenced sample was peripheral blood. The receptors stem from an elderly man with active or convalescent COVID-19.

This chain uses TRBV6-2 or TRBV6-3 with TRBJ1-6; 8 bases are shared with TRBD1. V lost 4 bases to trimming and J lost 8 bases; unmatched junction nucleotides: 4. CDR3 length equals 14 residues. The germline CDR1 and CDR2 sequences are MNHEY and SVGEGT. The CDR3 sequence is CASSSPGGDSPLHF. The DNA for the CDR3 is TGTGCCAGCAGTTCGCCAGGGGGCGATTCACCCCTCCACTTT.

V usage is TRBV6-6 and J usage is TRBJ1-1, with 12 bases lining up with TRBD1. The CDR3 consists of 15 residues. The germline V gene encodes CDR1 MNHNY and CDR2 SVGAGI (reference sequence). Trimming took 2 bases from V and 7 from J; bases not matched to a gene: 5. The DNA of the CDR3 is TGTGCCAGCAGTTACGAGGGACAGGGGGCAGTTGAAGCTTTCTTT. It encodes CASSYEGQGAVEAFF.

The chain carries TRBV6-5 and TRBJ1-4; maybe TRBD1 (6 bases). The CDR3 has 14 amino acids. V was trimmed by 6 bases and J by 8 bases, leaving 16 bases between them. From germline, CDR1 is MNHEY and CDR2 SVGAGI. This CDR3 is CASREDSRLEKLFF. The CDR3 region has the DNA TGTGCCAGCAGAGAGGACAGTAGGCTCGAAAAACTGTTTTTT.

In its sample, this clone was seen a few times. This rearrangement joins TRBV3-1 (or the pseudogene TRBV3-2) to TRBJ2-2; 13 nucleotides match TRBD2. V was clipped by 1 base and J by 1 base; unmatched bases: 3. Germline V gives CDR1 LGHDT, CDR2 YNNKEL (reference sequence). The CDR3 is made up of 18 amino acids. CDR3 DNA: TGTGCCAGCAGCCAAGGGACTAGCGGGAGACGGAACACCGGGGAGCTGTTTTTT. This gives the protein CASSQGTSGRRNTGELFF.

This rearrangement joins TRBV19 to TRBJ1-2; D possibly corresponds to TRBD1 (5 bases). This CDR3 is built from 19 residues. CDR1 and CDR2 (germline): LNHDA, SQIVND (reference sequence). Trimming cost V 3 bases and J 4 bases, with 27 bases left between them. The CDR3 DNA reads as TGTGCCAGTAGTATTCAACTCCCCCAACTGACAGAGATCCCCTATGGCTACACCTTC. Translation: CASSIQLPQLTEIPYGYTF. The entire variable domain, with the rest obtained from reference TRBV19 and TRBJ1-2, is as follows: DGGITQSPKYLFRKEGQNVTLSCEQNLNHDAMYWYRQDPGQGLRLIYYSQIVNDFQKGDIAEGYSVSREKKESFPLTVTSAQKNPTAFYLCASSIQLPQLTEIPYGYTFGSGTRLTVV.

The V gene is TRBV6-6, the J gene TRBJ2-7; 9 bases line up with TRBD1. The V and J ends lost 5 bases and 3 bases, in that order; junction bases with no gene match: 14. In germline, CDR1 is MNHNY, CDR2 SVGAGI (reference sequence). The CDR3 loop spans 17 amino acids. The CDR3 DNA is TGTGCCAGCAGTCAACCGGGACAGGGAGGAGGGGGCTACGAGCAGTACTTC. It translates to CASSQPGQGGGGYEQYF.

As concerns this clone: One end of the junction does not line up with germline, which may come from a read error. The chain recombines TRBV7-2 with TRBJ2-4, with 12 bases fitting TRBD2. This CDR3 contains 16 residues. CDR1 and CDR2 (germline): SGHTA, FQGNSA. The CDR3 sequence: CASSLAGGLGKNIQYF. DNA of the CDR3: TGTGCCAGCAGCCTAGCGGGGGGGCTGGGCAAAAACATTCAGTACTTC.

For the CDR3, the DNA is TGTGCCAGCAGTTACATAGCGGGGGGCGGGGCAGATACGCAGTATTTT. It translates to CASSYIAGGGADTQYF. V and J are TRBV6-2 or TRBV6-3 and TRBJ2-3, with 10 nucleotides matching TRBD2. Trimming at V came to 2 bases and at J to 4 bases, leaving 6 bases not matched to a gene. Germline CDR1 is MNHEY and CDR2 is SVGEGT. This CDR3 is built from 16 residues.

The rearrangement joins TRBV27 to TRBJ1-1; 8 bases align to TRBD1. The trim removed 6 bases at V and 2 bases at J, leaving 5 bases unmatched. Per germline, CDR1 MNHEY and CDR2 SMNVEV (reference sequence). The CDR3 is made up of 14 amino acids. CDR3 in DNA: TGTGCCAGCAGACAGGGGGGGAGAAACACTGAAGCTTTCTTT. This encodes CASRQGGRNTEAFF.

V gene TRBV7-9 combines with J gene TRBJ2-7; D is perhaps TRBD2 (6 bases). Per the germline V gene, CDR1 is SEHNR and CDR2 is FQNEAQ (reference sequence). Deletions cut 3 bases from V and 6 bases from J, with 21 bases between. There are 16 residues in the CDR3. The DNA of the CDR3 is TGTGCCAGCAGCTTCTCTTCTGGGGGGTCTCCTGGCGAGCAGTACTTC. It codes for CASSFSSGGSPGEQYF. The full variable domain, rest sourced from reference TRBV7-9 and TRBJ2-7, is DTGVSQNPRHKITKRGQNVTFRCDPISEHNRLYWYRQTLGQGPEFLTYFQNEAQLEKSRLLSDRFSAERPKGSFSTLEIQRTEQGDSAMYLCASSFSSGGSPGEQYFGPGTRLTVT.

The chain employs TRBV6-5 and TRBJ1-2; D remains unclear. Germline values: CDR1 MNHEY, CDR2 SVGAGI. With 7 bases removed from V and 4 bases from J, the gap between germline ends came to 10 bases. There are 12 residues in the CDR3. The CDR3 sequence is CASNIEFYGYTF. The CDR3 DNA reads as TGTGCCAGCAATATCGAGTTCTATGGCTACACCTTC.

This clone appeared a few times. The V gene is TRBV2, the J gene TRBJ1-2; D perhaps matches TRBD1 (5 bases). The germline V gene has CDR1 SNHLY and CDR2 FYNNEI. The V gene lost 5 bases and the J gene lost 4 bases, with 11 bases spanning the gap. The CDR3 extends over 13 amino acids. This CDR3 reads CASSPDSLYGYTF. In nucleotides, the CDR3 is TGTGCCAGCAGTCCCGACAGTCTCTATGGCTACACCTTC.

The chain uses TRBV28 and TRBJ1-1, with 7 bases lining up with TRBD1. The germline V gene has CDR1 MDHEN and CDR2 SYDVKM. V shed 4 bases and J 8 bases; nucleotides not matched to a gene: 7. This CDR3 spans 13 amino acids. CDR3 DNA: TGTGCCAGCAGTTACCCCAGGGGGAGGGAAGCTTTCTTT. Protein sequence: CASSYPRGREAFF.

The chain has TRBV9 and TRBJ1-1; TRBD1 matches 10 bases. Per the germline V gene, CDR1 is SGDLS and CDR2 is YYNGEE. There are 14 residues in the CDR3. V was pared by 4 bases and J by 4 bases, with 4 bases of the junction left unmatched. CDR3 sequence: CASSQTGGSTEAFF. CDR3 DNA sequence: TGTGCCAGCAGCCAGACAGGGGGCAGCACTGAAGCTTTCTTT.

The chain is built from TRBV5-6 and TRBJ1-2; a possible D gene is TRBD1 (5 bases). V lost 0 bases and J 5 bases, leaving 17 bases between the germline ends. This CDR3 is 16 amino acids long. From germline, CDR1 is SGHDT and CDR2 YYEEEE. The CDR3 spells CASSLGSLGGDYGYTF. The CDR3 nucleotides are TGTGCCAGCAGCTTGGGAAGTCTGGGAGGGGATTATGGCTACACCTTC.

This clone appeared a single time. The rearrangement joins TRBV29-1 to TRBJ1-5; the match to TRBD1 covers 8 bases. CDR3 length: 13 residues. CDR1 and CDR2 (germline): SQVTM, ANQGSEA. J lost 5 bases, V lost 5 bases, and 5 bases had no gene match. The CDR3: CSVSDRGHQPQHF. CDR3 in DNA: TGCAGCGTTTCCGACAGGGGCCATCAGCCCCAGCATTTT.

V is TRBV19 and J is TRBJ1-5; a possible D gene is TRBD1 (6 bases). This CDR3 region has 16 residues. V was cut by 3 bases and J by 5 bases, with 17 bases left in between. Germline-derived CDR1 and CDR2 are LNHDA and SQIVND (reference sequence). The CDR3 is CASSIHTDRNYQPQHF. The CDR3 bases are TGTGCCAGTAGTATCCATACAGACAGGAACTATCAGCCCCAGCATTTT.

The chain employs TRBV10-2 and TRBJ2-5; TRBD1 might be the D (5 bases). This CDR3 spans 18 amino acids. The V end was cut by 0 bases, the J end by 2 bases, with 19 bases between. Germline V gives CDR1 WSHSY, CDR2 SAAADI. CDR3 residues: CASSESPFSTAYQETQYF. The CDR3 region has the DNA TGCGCCAGCAGTGAGTCCCCATTCTCGACAGCGTATCAAGAGACCCAGTACTTC.

J is TRBJ2-3 and V is TRBV5-1; D not resolved. The CDR3 contains 15 residues. Between the trimmed V and J ends, which lost 4 bases and 0 bases, there was a span of 12 bases. Germline lookup yields CDR1 SGHRS and CDR2 YFSETQ. Here the CDR3 DNA reads TGCGCCAGCAGCCAAGACAAGCATAGCACAGATACGCAGTATTTT. This translates into CASSQDKHSTDTQYF. Full variable domain (remainder filled in from reference TRBV5-1 and TRBJ2-3): KAGVTQTPRYLIKTRGQQVTLSCSPISGHRSVSWYQQTPGQGLQFLFEYFSETQRNKGNFPGRFSGRQFSNSRSEMNVSTLELGDSALYLCASSQDKHSTDTQYFGPGTRLTVL.

The chain combines TRBV9 with TRBJ1-2; 8 bases agree with TRBD1. J lost 2 bases, V lost 3 bases, and 6 bases had no gene match. The length of the CDR3 is 15 residues. The germline V gene encodes CDR1 SGDLS and CDR2 YYNGEE. The CDR3 is CASSAWTGSNYGYTF. The DNA for the CDR3 is TGTGCCAGCAGCGCTTGGACAGGGTCCAACTATGGCTACACCTTC.

This clone was seen a single time. The V and J genes are TRBV11-2 and TRBJ2-6; 10 bases map to TRBD1. This CDR3 is built from 17 residues. Germline V gene sequence: CDR1 SGHAT, CDR2 FQNNGV. V lost 5 bases and J lost 1; bases outside the gene matches: 5. The CDR3 DNA sequence: TGTGCCAGCAGCCAAAGGACAGGGGGGTCTGGGGCCAACGTCCTGACTTTC. Protein sequence: CASSQRTGGSGANVLTF.

This chain uses TRBV2 with TRBJ2-5, with a possible D match to TRBD1 (5 bases). Germline CDR1 SNHLY, CDR2 FYNNEI. The ends were cut back, 1 base at V and 0 bases at J, with 12 bases in the middle. This CDR3 has 16 amino acids. The CDR3 DNA sequence: TGTGCCAGCAGTGAAGAGGGTCAGGGCAACCAAGAGACCCAGTACTTC. It is translated as CASSEEGQGNQETQYF.

The chain uses TRBV28 and TRBJ1-5; D remains ambiguous. Trimming took off 3 bases at V and 3 bases at J, with 9 bases between the two ends. CDR3 length: 14 amino acids. Per the germline V gene, CDR1 is MDHEN and CDR2 is SYDVKM. The DNA for the CDR3 is TGTGCCAGCAGTTTTCACAGAGTCAATCAGCCCCAGCATTTT. Translation: CASSFHRVNQPQHF.

The chain recombines TRBV30 with TRBJ2-7; 8 nucleotides line up with TRBD1. The V gene end was trimmed by 3 bases and the J gene end by 5 bases; junction bases not matched to a gene: 3. The CDR3 spans 12 residues. CDR1 GTSNPN and CDR2 SVGIG come from the germline V gene (reference sequence). CDR3 nucleotides: TGTGCCTGGAGCGCAGGGGGCGACGAGCAGTACTTC. It yields the protein CAWSAGGDEQYF.